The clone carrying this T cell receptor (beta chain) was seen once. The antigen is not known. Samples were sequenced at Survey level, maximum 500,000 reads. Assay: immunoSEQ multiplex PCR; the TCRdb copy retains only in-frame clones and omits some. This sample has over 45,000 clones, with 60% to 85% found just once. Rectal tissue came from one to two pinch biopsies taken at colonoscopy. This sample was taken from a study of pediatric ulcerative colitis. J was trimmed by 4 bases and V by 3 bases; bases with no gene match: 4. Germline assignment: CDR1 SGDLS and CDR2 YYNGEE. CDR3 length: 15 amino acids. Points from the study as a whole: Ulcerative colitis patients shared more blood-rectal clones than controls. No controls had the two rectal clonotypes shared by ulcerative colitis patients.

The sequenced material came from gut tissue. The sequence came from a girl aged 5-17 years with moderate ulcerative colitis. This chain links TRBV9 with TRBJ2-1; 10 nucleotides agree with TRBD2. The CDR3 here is CASSATSGTYNEQFF. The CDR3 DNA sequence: TGTGCCAGCAGCGCCACTAGCGGGACATACAATGAGCAGTTCTTC.